These 10 T cell receptor beta chains were sequenced from one sample in a study of siplizumab effects on memory and regulatory T cells. Sequencing used immunoSEQ multiplex PCR; TCRdb keeps in-frame clones, though not all of them. The profile shows about 100,000 clones, about 93% of them singletons. The material sequenced was non-Treg CD4+ T cells sorted from blood. The receptors originated from a human donor in good health.

This chain uses TRBV19 with TRBJ2-7; D perhaps matches TRBD1 (6 bases). The CDR3 is 14 amino acids. The germline V gene has CDR1 LNHDA and CDR2 SQIVND (reference sequence). V was cut by 6 bases and J by 5 bases, with 17 bases left in between. The CDR3, as DNA: TGTGCCAGTAGCCGACAGGCTAGAGGAAACGAGCAGTACTTC. This encodes CASSRQARGNEQYF.

This clone was observed a single time. This chain connects TRBV28 to TRBJ1-1; 7 bases line up with TRBD1. In germline, CDR1 is MDHEN, CDR2 SYDVKM. The length of the CDR3 is 15 residues. J gave up 10 bases and V 1 base, and 12 bases lay outside the gene matches. The CDR3 reads CASSLFGQVTLGAFF. CDR3 in DNA: TGTGCCAGCAGTTTATTTGGACAGGTAACTCTAGGAGCTTTCTTT.

The chain recombines TRBV5-1 with TRBJ2-7; TRBD1 agrees at 11 bases. The V and J ends lost 4 bases and 2 bases, in that order; junction bases with no gene match: 2. This CDR3 spans 14 amino acids. Germline CDR1 and CDR2: SGHRS and YFSETQ. CDR3 sequence (DNA): TGCGCCAGCAGCGGGGGACAGGGGGCCTACGAGCAGTACTTC. Its translation: CASSGGQGAYEQYF.

This rearrangement joins TRBV11-3 to TRBJ1-1, with unresolved D. Germline V CDR1 and CDR2: SGHNT, YENEEA. V was pared by 5 bases and J by 7 bases, with 14 bases between. This CDR3 has 13 residues. CDR3 coding DNA: TGTGCCAGCAGCCAAGCGCTAAACGGTGAAGCTTTCTTT. Residues: CASSQALNGEAFF. Using reference TRBV11-3 and TRBJ1-1 for the parts outside the CDR3, the full variable domain is EAGVVQSPRYKIIEKKQPVAFWCNPISGHNTLYWYLQNLGQGPELLIRYENEEAVDDSQLPKDRFSAERLKGVDSTLKIQPAELGDSAVYLCASSQALNGEAFFGQGTRLTVV.

The rearrangement joins TRBV10-3 to TRBJ1-1; 7 bases match TRBD1. CDR1 is ENHRY, CDR2 SYGVKD, per germline. V was pared by 3 bases and J by 5 bases, with 6 bases of the junction left unmatched. The CDR3 runs to 14 residues. Written as DNA, the CDR3 is TGTGCCATCAGTGATAAGGGGGCTGGGACTGAAGCTTTCTTT. Translated: CAISDKGAGTEAFF.

The V call is TRBV2, the J call TRBJ2-1; D gene unclear. This CDR3 contains 12 residues. V lost 7 bases, J lost 8 bases, and 12 bases lay in between. Germline V gene lookup returns CDR1 SNHLY and CDR2 FYNNEI. The CDR3 DNA reads TGTGCCAGCAAGGGTAGGGCCGATGAGCAGTTCTTC. Residues: CASKGRADEQFF.

The chain links TRBV5-5 to TRBJ1-1; D gene ambiguous. This CDR3 is 14 amino acids long. Germline CDR1 is SGHKS and CDR2 is YYEKEE (reference sequence). The germline V and J ends were trimmed by 4 bases and 4 bases, with 14 bases remaining between them. The DNA for the CDR3 is TGTGCCAGCAGCCTAGCTCAGGTGGGCACTGAAGCTTTCTTT. Translated, it gives CASSLAQVGTEAFF.

The chain has TRBV30 and TRBJ2-7; perhaps TRBD2 as D (5 bases). Trimming shortened V by 3 bases and J by 6 bases, and 24 bases separated the two germline ends. This CDR3 contains 16 residues. Looked up from germline, CDR1 is GTSNPN and CDR2 is SVGIG (reference sequence). As DNA, the CDR3 is TGTGCCTGGAGCGAGGCGCGGGCAACCCTTCGGGGCGAGCAGTACTTC. It yields the protein CAWSEARATLRGEQYF.

This clone came up once. V gene TRBV13 combines with J gene TRBJ2-5, with 8 bases identical to TRBD1. Trimming took 5 bases from V and 5 from J; bases not matched to a gene: 7. The germline gives CDR1 PRHDT, CDR2 FYEKMQ (reference sequence). This CDR3 spans 14 amino acids. CDR3 region: CASSEQGVGETQYF. The CDR3 coding sequence is TGTGCCAGCAGCGAACAGGGGGTGGGGGAGACCCAGTACTTC.

The J gene is TRBJ1-1, the V gene TRBV7-2, with D hard to call. The CDR3 runs 13 residues. The germline V and J ends were trimmed by 2 bases and 3 bases, with 7 bases remaining between them. Germline assignment: CDR1 SGHTA and CDR2 FQGNSA. The CDR3 sequence: CASSLMSYTEAFF. Written as DNA, the CDR3 is TGTGCCAGCAGCTTAATGAGCTACACTGAAGCTTTCTTT.